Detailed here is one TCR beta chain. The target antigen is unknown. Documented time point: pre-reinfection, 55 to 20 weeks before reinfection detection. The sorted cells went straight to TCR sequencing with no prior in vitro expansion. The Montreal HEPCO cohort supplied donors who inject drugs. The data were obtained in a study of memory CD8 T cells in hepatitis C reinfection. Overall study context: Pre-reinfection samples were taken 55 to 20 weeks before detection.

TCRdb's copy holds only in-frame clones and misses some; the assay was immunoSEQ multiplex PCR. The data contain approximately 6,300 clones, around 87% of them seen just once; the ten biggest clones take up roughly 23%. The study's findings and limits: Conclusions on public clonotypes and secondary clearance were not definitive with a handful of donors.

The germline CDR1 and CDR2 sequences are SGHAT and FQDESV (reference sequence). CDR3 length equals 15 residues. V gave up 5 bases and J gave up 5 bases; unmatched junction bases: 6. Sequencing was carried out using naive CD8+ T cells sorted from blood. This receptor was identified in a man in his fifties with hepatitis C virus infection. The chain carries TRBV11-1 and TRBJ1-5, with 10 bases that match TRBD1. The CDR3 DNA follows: TGTGCCAGCAGCGCAGGGACAGGGGATTATCAGCCCCAGCATTTT. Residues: CASSAGTGDYQPQHF.